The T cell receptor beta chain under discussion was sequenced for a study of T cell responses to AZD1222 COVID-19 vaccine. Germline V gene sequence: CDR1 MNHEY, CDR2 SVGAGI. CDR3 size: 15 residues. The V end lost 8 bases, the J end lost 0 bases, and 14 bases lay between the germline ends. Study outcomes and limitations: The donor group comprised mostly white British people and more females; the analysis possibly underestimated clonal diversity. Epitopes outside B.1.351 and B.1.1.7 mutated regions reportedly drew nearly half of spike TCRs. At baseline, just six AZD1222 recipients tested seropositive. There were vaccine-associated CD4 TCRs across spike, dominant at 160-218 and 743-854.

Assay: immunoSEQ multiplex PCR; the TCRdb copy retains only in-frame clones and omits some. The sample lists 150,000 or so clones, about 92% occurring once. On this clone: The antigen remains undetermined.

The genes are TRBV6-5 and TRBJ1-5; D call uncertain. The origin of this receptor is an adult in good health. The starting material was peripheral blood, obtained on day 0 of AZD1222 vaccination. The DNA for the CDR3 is TGTGCCAGCGGGGTTCGTGGCTATAGCAATCAGCCCCAGCATTTT. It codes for CASGVRGYSNQPQHF.